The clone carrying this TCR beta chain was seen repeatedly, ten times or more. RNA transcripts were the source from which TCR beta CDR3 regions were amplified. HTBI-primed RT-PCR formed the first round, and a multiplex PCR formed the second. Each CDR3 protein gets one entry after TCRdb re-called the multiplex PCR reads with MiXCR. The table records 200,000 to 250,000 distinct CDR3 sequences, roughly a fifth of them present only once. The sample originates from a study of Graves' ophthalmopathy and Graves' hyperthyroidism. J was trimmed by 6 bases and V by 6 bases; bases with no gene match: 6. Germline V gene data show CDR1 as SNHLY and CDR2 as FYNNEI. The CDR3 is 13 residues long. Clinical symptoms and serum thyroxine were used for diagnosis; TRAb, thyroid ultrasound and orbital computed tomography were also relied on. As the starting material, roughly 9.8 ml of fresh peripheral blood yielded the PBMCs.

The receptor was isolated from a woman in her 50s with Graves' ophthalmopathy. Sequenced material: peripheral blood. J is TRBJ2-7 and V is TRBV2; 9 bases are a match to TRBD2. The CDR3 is CASRNSGSTEQYF. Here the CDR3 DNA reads TGTGCCAGCAGGAATAGCGGGAGTACCGAGCAGTACTTC.